This T cell receptor (beta chain) is drawn from a study of OX40 agonist ivuxolimab in advanced cancers. V lost 5 bases to trimming and J lost 1 base, with 10 bases between them. The germline V gene has CDR1 SGHVS and CDR2 FQNEAQ. CDR3 length: 14 residues. Profiling relied on immunoSEQ multiplex PCR, and the TCRdb table lists in-frame clones only, not all of them. The sample lists over 50,000 clones, roughly 82% seen once, with 3% to 4% in the top ten. The sequences come from CD4+ or CD8+ T cells sorted from blood, collected in a trial of the OX40 agonist ivuxolimab. This sequence joins TRBV7-8 and TRBJ2-3; perhaps TRBD2 as D (5 bases). This TCR derives from an adult with an advanced solid tumor such as melanoma, head and neck, liver or kidney cancer. The CDR3 coding sequence is TGTGCCAGCAGCGCACTCGGGGGCACAGATACGCAGTATTTT. Amino acids: CASSALGGTDTQYF.